One sample yielded the 20 T cell receptor beta chains listed below, sequenced in a study of blood T cell repertoires in COVID-19. The protocol was immunoSEQ multiplex PCR, while the TCRdb copy is restricted to in-frame clones and leaves out a portion. The sample holds around 66,000 clones, roughly 77% seen once. Material for sequencing was peripheral blood. These receptors came from a human donor in a cohort sampled during active COVID-19.

The J gene is TRBJ2-1, the V gene TRBV5-1; TRBD1 matches 10 bases. The germline gives CDR1 SGHRS, CDR2 YFSETQ. The CDR3 totals 16 residues. J was trimmed by 6 bases and V by 4 bases; bases with no gene match: 10. The CDR3 here is CASSTLGQGVGNEQFF. In DNA, the CDR3 is TGCGCCAGCAGCACTCTCGGACAGGGGGTCGGCAATGAGCAGTTCTTC.

This chain links TRBV5-6 with TRBJ2-1; D is possibly TRBD2 (5 bases). In germline, CDR1 is SGHDT, CDR2 YYEEEE. The CDR3 consists of 13 residues. Between the trimmed V and J ends, which lost 0 bases and 10 bases, there was a span of 11 bases. CDR3 region: CASSLGPGGEQFF. The CDR3 nucleotides read TGTGCCAGCAGCTTGGGACCAGGCGGGGAGCAGTTCTTC.

Regarding this clone: An end of the junction does not agree with germline; a read error may underlie this. This chain links TRBV7-2 with TRBJ1-2; D remains ambiguous. From germline, CDR1 is SGHTA and CDR2 FQGNSA. The CDR3 consists of 15 residues. As DNA, the CDR3 is TGTGCCAGCAGCCCCACTGTTAGTGCGTACTATGGCCACACCTTC. Its translation is CASSPTVSAYYGHTF.

The chain is built from TRBV5-8 and TRBJ1-5, with TRBD1 as a possible D gene (5 bases). The V and J ends lost 2 bases and 7 bases respectively, with 13 bases between them. The CDR3 sequence is 14 residues long. Germline lookup yields CDR1 SGHTS and CDR2 YDEGEE. CDR3 nucleotide sequence: TGTGCCAGCAGCTTTGGGCAGGGCAGGCAGCCCCAGCATTTT. It specifies CASSFGQGRQPQHF.

The V call is TRBV4-3, the J call TRBJ1-1; D may be TRBD1 (5 bases). Germline lookup yields CDR1 LGHNA and CDR2 YSLEER. The length of the CDR3 is 17 residues. Between the trimmed V and J ends, which lost 4 bases and 5 bases, there was a span of 23 bases. The CDR3 reads CASSPKRGRGGRTEAFF. The CDR3 region has the DNA TGCGCCAGCAGCCCTAAGCGAGGGCGGGGGGGAAGGACTGAAGCTTTCTTT.

The CDR3 DNA sequence: TGTGCCAGCAGCCAAATAGCGGGAGGAGCGTCCTACGAGCAGTACTTC. As protein: CASSQIAGGASYEQYF. V usage is TRBV3-1 (or the pseudogene TRBV3-2) and J usage is TRBJ2-7, with 10 bases identical to TRBD2. The CDR3 runs 16 residues. Germline V gene sequence: CDR1 LGHDT, CDR2 YNNKEL (reference sequence). Losses at the gene ends were 2 bases for V and 1 base for J; bases not matched to a gene: 5.

This clone was seen just once. V usage is TRBV7-2 and J usage is TRBJ1-4; tentative D call: TRBD1 (6 bases). The germline gives CDR1 SGHTA, CDR2 FQGNSA. CDR3 size: 14 residues. V lost 2 bases, J lost 4 bases, and 8 bases lay in between. The CDR3 spells CASSLRRGNEKLFF. The CDR3 nucleotides read TGTGCCAGCAGCTTACGCAGGGGTAATGAAAAACTGTTTTTT.

The V call is TRBV4-1, the J call TRBJ2-3, with a tentative D call TRBD2 (5 bases). Trimming removed 2 bases from V and 0 bases from J, with 12 bases in between. There are 16 residues in the CDR3. Looked up from germline, CDR1 is MGHRA and CDR2 is YSYEKL. CDR3 nucleotides: TGCGCCAGCAGCCAAAGAGTCAGCGGAAGCACAGATACGCAGTATTTT. This translates into CASSQRVSGSTDTQYF.

This chain connects TRBV15 to TRBJ1-2; no reliable D call. The CDR3 has 15 residues. The V end was cut by 5 bases, the J end by 6 bases, with 19 bases between. The germline gives CDR1 LNHNV, CDR2 YYDKDF (reference sequence). The CDR3 loop reads CATSGLLNGMNGYTF. As DNA, the CDR3 is TGTGCCACCAGCGGACTTTTGAACGGAATGAATGGCTACACCTTC.

This chain's CDR3 is CASSTGTSGVSYNEQFF. DNA for the CDR3: TGTGCCAGCAGCACCGGGACTAGCGGAGTCTCCTACAATGAGCAGTTCTTC. V is TRBV7-2 and J is TRBJ2-1; 11 nucleotides match TRBD2. The CDR3 is 17 residues long. In germline, CDR1 is SGHTA, CDR2 FQGNSA. V lost 5 bases and J lost 0; bases outside the gene matches: 6.

The chain joins TRBV7-9 to TRBJ1-4; 10 positions match TRBD1. The CDR3 loop spans 13 amino acids. The germline V gene encodes CDR1 SEHNR and CDR2 FQNEAQ (reference sequence). The junction had 1 base not matched to a gene; V was cut back by 5 bases and J by 7 bases. The chain's CDR3 is CASSRTGGEKLFF. CDR3 in DNA: TGTGCCAGCAGCCGGACAGGGGGTGAAAAACTGTTTTTT.

V gene TRBV27 combines with J gene TRBJ2-7; 9 bases line up with TRBD1. This CDR3 is 15 amino acids long. Germline CDR1 and CDR2: MNHEY and SMNVEV (reference sequence). J gave up 3 bases and V 6 bases, and 9 bases lay outside the gene matches. CDR3 sequence (DNA): TGTGCCAGCAGCTCTTGGGGGACAGGGATCTACGAGCAGTACTTC. Protein sequence: CASSSWGTGIYEQYF.

This clone was observed a single time. V and J are TRBV12-1 and TRBJ2-3; TRBD2, as called in the table, went unchecked against the DNA. TRBV12-1 is designated a pseudogene. The CDR3 is 18 amino acids. The CDR3 protein is CASTQYWGASNYTDTQYF. In DNA, the CDR3 is TGTGCCAGCACCCAGTATTGGGGAGCGTCAAACTACACAGATACGCAGTATTTT.

This sequence joins TRBV7-9 and TRBJ2-7; the D gene is possibly TRBD2 (6 bases). Per germline, CDR1 SEHNR and CDR2 FQNEAQ (reference sequence). V shed 3 bases and J shed 3 bases, with 15 bases lying between them. This CDR3 spans 15 amino acids. The CDR3 sequence: CASSFARGEHYEQYF. As DNA, the CDR3 is TGTGCCAGCAGCTTTGCGCGCGGGGAACACTACGAGCAGTACTTC.

The chain recombines TRBV11-2 with TRBJ1-4, with D perhaps TRBD1 (5 bases). The germline V gene has CDR1 SGHAT and CDR2 FQNNGV. V was trimmed by 3 bases and J by 6 bases, leaving 11 bases between them. The CDR3 has 14 amino acids. CDR3 loop: CASSFRGTHEKLFF. The CDR3, as DNA: TGTGCCAGCAGCTTTAGGGGTACCCATGAAAAACTGTTTTTT.

The chain recombines TRBV7-2 with TRBJ2-7; D not resolved. The germline CDR1 and CDR2 sequences are SGHTA and FQGNSA. V lost 1 base, J lost 1 base, and 8 bases lay in between. The CDR3 length is 14 residues. The CDR3 DNA is TGTGCCAGCAGCTTAGTGGCAAATTCCTACGAGCAGTACTTC. It specifies CASSLVANSYEQYF.

The CDR3 DNA is TGTGCCAGAATCCACAGGCTCACGGAAGAAAAACTGTTTTTT. Translating it yields CARIHRLTEEKLFF. The V call is TRBV5-3, the J call TRBJ1-4, with D perhaps TRBD1 (5 bases). TRBV5-3 is sorted into the ORF group, with uncertain function. The CDR3 has 14 residues. V was cut by 6 bases and J by 8 bases, with 17 bases left in between.

This rearrangement joins TRBV1 to TRBJ2-1; the table calls TRBD1, which could not be checked here. TRBV1 represents a pseudogene. This CDR3 is built from 16 residues. CDR3 amino acids: CTSSQVGRSSYNEQFF. CDR3 DNA sequence: TGCACCAGCAGCCAAGTGGGGCGGAGCTCCTACAATGAGCAGTTCTTC.

The chain is built from TRBV5-1 and TRBJ2-6, with 7 nucleotides matching TRBD2. The CDR3 is made up of 16 amino acids. Germline V gene lookup returns CDR1 SGHRS and CDR2 YFSETQ. After removal of 2 bases from V and 0 bases from J, the junction contained 2 bases not matched to a gene. The CDR3: CASSFAGDSGANVLTF. CDR3 nucleotides: TGCGCCAGCAGCTTTGCGGGGGACTCTGGGGCCAACGTCCTGACTTTC. Based on the CDR3 plus reference TRBV5-1 and TRBJ2-6, the full variable domain is KAGVTQTPRYLIKTRGQQVTLSCSPISGHRSVSWYQQTPGQGLQFLFEYFSETQRNKGNFPGRFSGRQFSNSRSEMNVSTLELGDSALYLCASSFAGDSGANVLTFGAGSRLTVL.

The rearrangement joins TRBV20-1 to TRBJ2-3; a weak D match, TRBD2 (6 bases). Germline V lookup: CDR1 DFQATT, CDR2 SNEGSKA (reference sequence). The CDR3 runs 11 residues. Trimming removed 5 bases at V and 8 bases at J, with 11 bases between. The CDR3 loop reads CSAVPEGTQYF. The CDR3 bases are TGCAGTGCTGTGCCGGAGGGTACGCAGTATTTT.